This TCR beta chain stems from a study of cytomegalovirus exposure and HLA in healthy donors. Study results and caveats: TCR beta chains numbering 150 to 200 were designated cytomegalovirus-associated.

The trim removed 0 bases at V and 5 bases at J, leaving 6 bases unmatched. Germline CDR1 SGDLS, CDR2 YYNGEE. This CDR3 is built from 16 residues. This clone was picked up a small number of times. Its antigen is undetermined. With 60 Vbeta and 13 Jbeta primers, the PCR was carried out. Here immunoSEQ multiplex PCR was the method, and the copy in TCRdb shows in-frame clones only, minus some. The data hold about 250,000 clones, with around 66% observed a single time. Sequenced sample: PBMCs. This TCR came from a female donor in good health and CMV-seronegative. The chain couples TRBV9 to TRBJ2-1; TRBD1 aligns across 9 bases. The CDR3 here is CASSVGGTGTHNEQFF. For the CDR3, the DNA is TGTGCCAGCAGCGTAGGGGGGACAGGGACCCACAATGAGCAGTTCTTC.